This T cell receptor (beta chain) was sequenced in a study of shared clonotypes between healthy human individuals. About the study: A couple of women and a few men aged 18 to 49 made up the donors.

Whole-study findings and limits: Estimated richness values were generally larger in naive subsets than in memory subsets. Limitation of the genetic and exposure-history diversity represented came from the few donors.

Sequencing was performed with immunoSEQ multiplex PCR; in TCRdb, only in-frame clones are kept and a portion is missing. This table holds around 1.4 million clones, 98% to 99% found once. With regard to this clone: The antigen is undetermined.

The ends lost 4 bases at V and 5 bases at J; junction bases unmatched: 3. Germline V gene data show CDR1 as SGHRS and CDR2 as YFSETQ. The CDR3 is 15 amino acids. Sequenced sample: naive CD4+ T cells sorted from blood. Regarding subset: CD45RA+ positively selected. This TCR was recovered from a man aged 30-40 years in good health. The chain combines TRBV5-1 with TRBJ2-2; 12 nucleotides match TRBD2. For the CDR3, the DNA is TGCGCCAGCAGCGTGACTAGCGGGGGTACCGGGGAGCTGTTTTTT. Its translation is CASSVTSGGTGELFF.